These 28 T cell receptor beta chains were sequenced from one sample in a study of shared clonotypes between healthy human individuals. TCRdb's copy holds only in-frame clones and misses some; the assay was immunoSEQ multiplex PCR. The sample includes approximately 1.9 million clones, about 94% seen only once; the top ten take around 1.7%. Terminally differentiated effector memory CD45RA+ cells were excluded by CCR7 positive selection of CD45RO-negative cells. The sequencing sample was made of naive CD8+ T cells from PBMCs. The receptors were gathered from a man younger than 35 in good health. Some clones in this sample may be carry-over from other donors' samples.

The rearrangement links TRBV5-4 to TRBJ1-2; TRBD1 matches at 8 bases. V lost 4 bases to trimming and J lost 8 bases; unmatched junction nucleotides: 7. Germline assignment: CDR1 SGHNT and CDR2 YYREEE (reference sequence). CDR3 size: 13 residues. In DNA, the CDR3 is TGTGCCAGCAGCCCACGGACAGGGTTAGGCTACACCTTC. Residues: CASSPRTGLGYTF. Complete variable domain (other parts from reference TRBV5-4 and TRBJ1-2): ETGVTQSPTHLIKTRGQQVTLRCSSQSGHNTVSWYQQALGQGPQFIFQYYREEENGRGNFPPRFSGLQFPNYSSELNVNALELDDSALYLCASSPRTGLGYTFGSGTRLTVV.

The chain couples TRBV30 to TRBJ2-7; TRBD2 matches at 11 bases. Germline CDR1 and CDR2: GTSNPN and SVGIG (reference sequence). V lost 2 bases, J lost 2 bases, and 2 bases stayed unmatched. The CDR3 runs to 14 residues. CDR3 in amino acids: CAWSTSGSPYEQYF. CDR3 bases: TGTGCCTGGAGTACTAGCGGGAGCCCCTACGAGCAGTACTTC.

V is TRBV27 and J is TRBJ1-3, with no clear D. Per germline, CDR1 MNHEY and CDR2 SMNVEV (reference sequence). The germline V and J ends were trimmed by 5 bases and 0 bases, with 14 bases remaining between them. The CDR3 has 16 amino acids. CDR3 loop: CASSQNSDASGNTIYF. The CDR3 DNA reads as TGTGCCAGCAGTCAAAACAGCGATGCCTCTGGAAACACCATATATTTT.

The genes are TRBV10-3 and TRBJ1-2; no clear D gene. The V end lost 2 bases, the J end lost 3 bases, and 10 bases lay between the germline ends. The CDR3 totals 14 residues. Germline V gene lookup returns CDR1 ENHRY and CDR2 SYGVKD. CDR3 sequence (DNA): TGTGCCATCAGTGAGCCCGAATTATACTATGGCTACACCTTC. Translating gives CAISEPELYYGYTF.

The J gene is TRBJ1-5, the V gene TRBV28; TRBD1 might be the D (6 bases). CDR1 and CDR2 (germline): MDHEN, SYDVKM. The germline V and J ends were trimmed by 6 bases and 4 bases, with 16 bases remaining between them. There are 15 residues in the CDR3. CDR3 sequence: CASSDRGGGNQPQHF. The CDR3 DNA follows: TGTGCCAGCAGCGATCGGGGGGGCGGGAATCAGCCCCAGCATTTT.

This rearrangement joins TRBV5-4 to TRBJ2-7; 12 bases line up with TRBD2. V shed 3 bases, J shed 7 bases, and the junction held 5 bases outside the gene matches. The CDR3 has 14 residues. The germline V gene has CDR1 SGHNT and CDR2 YYREEE (reference sequence). The CDR3 DNA reads as TGTGCCAGCAGCTCAGGGACTAGCGGGTATGAGCAGTACTTC. This gives the protein CASSSGTSGYEQYF.

CDR3 nucleotides: TGTGCCAGCAGTGAAGATCGGGGTGTAGTTCCTGAAGCTTTCTTT. This gives the protein CASSEDRGVVPEAFF. J is TRBJ1-1 and V is TRBV2; no reliable D call. Germline V gene lookup returns CDR1 SNHLY and CDR2 FYNNEI. Between the trimmed V and J ends, which lost 1 base and 6 bases, there was a span of 15 bases. The CDR3 totals 15 residues.

The J gene is TRBJ2-3, the V gene TRBV4-3, with unresolved D. Germline values: CDR1 LGHNA, CDR2 YSLEER. With 0 bases removed from V and 2 bases from J, the gap between germline ends came to 6 bases. The CDR3 has 14 residues. CDR3 nucleotide sequence: TGCGCCAGCAGCCAAGACTGGTTCACAGATACGCAGTATTTT. Its protein product is CASSQDWFTDTQYF.

This sequence joins TRBV25-1 and TRBJ1-2; 7 nucleotides match TRBD1. The CDR3 contains 18 residues. The ends lost 2 bases at V and 7 bases at J; junction bases unmatched: 19. Germline lookup yields CDR1 MGHDK and CDR2 SYGVNS. CDR3 nucleotides: TGTGCCAGCAGTGAAAAAAGGGCAGGGGGTCCATCGTTTTCTGGCTACACCTTC. It yields the protein CASSEKRAGGPSFSGYTF.

This rearrangement joins TRBV7-9 to TRBJ2-7; D is perhaps TRBD2 (6 bases). This CDR3 has 15 amino acids. Germline CDR1 SEHNR, CDR2 FQNEAQ (reference sequence). V was pared by 6 bases and J by 0 bases, with 15 bases between. The CDR3, as DNA: TGTGCCAGCAGATACGGGGACTCAATCTCCTACGAGCAGTACTTC. This sequence encodes CASRYGDSISYEQYF. Full variable domain (rest looked up from reference TRBV7-9 and TRBJ2-7): DTGVSQNPRHKITKRGQNVTFRCDPISEHNRLYWYRQTLGQGPEFLTYFQNEAQLEKSRLLSDRFSAERPKGSFSTLEIQRTEQGDSAMYLCASRYGDSISYEQYFGPGTRLTVT.

The V and J genes are TRBV7-2 and TRBJ1-5; D remains ambiguous. The CDR3 consists of 16 residues. Deletions cut 5 bases from V and 6 bases from J, with 20 bases between. The germline CDR1 and CDR2 sequences are SGHTA and FQGNSA. In DNA, the CDR3 is TGTGCCAGCAGCCTCGCGGTCACCAAGATTGGTCAGCCCCAGCATTTT. Its translation is CASSLAVTKIGQPQHF.

The CDR3 DNA reads as TGTGCCAGCAGCAATACACCGGCGGGTGTGAACACTGAAGCTTTCTTT. Translation gives CASSNTPAGVNTEAFF. The chain is built from TRBV7-9 and TRBJ1-1; no reliable D call. Germline CDR1 reads SEHNR; CDR2 reads FQNEAQ (reference sequence). The CDR3 has 16 residues. The V and J ends lost 5 bases and 0 bases respectively, with 16 bases between them.

This clone was observed once. V usage is TRBV5-1 and J usage is TRBJ2-3, with D possibly TRBD1 on 5 matching bases. Trimming took off 0 bases at V and 0 bases at J, with 8 bases between the two ends. Germline V gives CDR1 SGHRS, CDR2 YFSETQ. The CDR3 length is 15 residues. CDR3 DNA sequence: TGCGCCAGCAGCTTGGCCGACAGTAGCACAGATACGCAGTATTTT. This gives the protein CASSLADSSTDTQYF.

The V and J genes are TRBV12-5 and TRBJ2-2; D possibly corresponds to TRBD1 (5 bases). The CDR3 spans 14 residues. Germline V gene lookup returns CDR1 LGHNT and CDR2 FRNRAP. Trimming stripped 1 base from V and 8 bases from J, with 11 bases between. The CDR3 DNA reads TGTGCTAGTGGTTTGGACCCGACAGAAGGGGAGCTGTTTTTT. Protein sequence: CASGLDPTEGELFF.

This clone appeared a single time. The genes are TRBV28 and TRBJ2-5; D call uncertain. V lost 3 bases and J 1 base, leaving 18 bases between the germline ends. The CDR3 totals 17 residues. Looked up from germline, CDR1 is MDHEN and CDR2 is SYDVKM. The chain's CDR3 is CASSLGLIGRTQETQYF. DNA for the CDR3: TGTGCCAGCAGTTTGGGCTTGATTGGACGGACCCAAGAGACCCAGTACTTC.

This rearrangement joins TRBV20-1 to TRBJ2-1, with D unresolved. Germline CDR1 is DFQATT and CDR2 is SNEGSKA (reference sequence). The CDR3 covers 11 residues. Trimming cost V 5 bases and J 7 bases, with 9 bases left between them. DNA for the CDR3: TGCAGTGCTGGGGTCGGAAATGAGCAGTTCTTC. Its translation is CSAGVGNEQFF.

This chain connects TRBV19 to TRBJ2-3, with 12 nucleotides matching TRBD2. Germline V lookup: CDR1 LNHDA, CDR2 SQIVND (reference sequence). CDR3 length: 20 amino acids. The trim removed 0 bases at V and 0 bases at J, leaving 10 bases unmatched. CDR3 sequence: CASSIEGLAGGPPSTDTQYF. DNA of the CDR3: TGTGCCAGTAGTATAGAGGGGCTAGCGGGAGGGCCCCCTAGCACAGATACGCAGTATTTT.

The chain links TRBV4-1 to TRBJ1-1; D ambiguous. Germline CDR1 is MGHRA and CDR2 is YSYEKL. Between the trimmed V and J ends, which lost 1 base and 2 bases, there was a span of 11 bases. The CDR3 consists of 15 residues. This CDR3 is CASSQGYGLNTEAFF. CDR3 DNA sequence: TGCGCCAGCAGCCAAGGATACGGGCTCAACACTGAAGCTTTCTTT.

The V call is TRBV7-2, the J call TRBJ2-5; TRBD2 agrees at 7 bases. From germline, CDR1 is SGHTA and CDR2 FQGNSA. The J segment lost 3 bases and the V segment lost 1 base, leaving 5 bases of the junction unmatched. The CDR3 has 15 amino acids. The CDR3 nucleotides are TGTGCCAGCAGCTTAGTGGGAGGGCTGGAAGAGACCCAGTACTTC. As protein: CASSLVGGLEETQYF.

The chain couples TRBV27 to TRBJ1-5; 7 bases line up with TRBD1. The CDR3 totals 14 residues. Germline CDR1 MNHEY, CDR2 SMNVEV (reference sequence). With 8 bases clipped from V and 8 bases from J, the junction kept 12 bases outside the gene matches. The CDR3 DNA sequence: TGTGCCAGCTCCGACAGGGCGATTGGAGAGCCCCAGCATTTT. It codes for CASSDRAIGEPQHF.

V usage is TRBV6-1 and J usage is TRBJ1-5; maybe TRBD1 (6 bases). This CDR3 contains 15 residues. CDR1 MNHNS and CDR2 SASEGT come from the germline V gene. CDR3 sequence: CALGDKPYSNQPQHF. CDR3 bases: TGTGCTCTCGGGGACAAACCGTATAGCAATCAGCCCCAGCATTTT.

The chain carries TRBV6-1 and TRBJ2-7; D may correspond to TRBD1 or TRBD2 (5 bases each). Looked up from germline, CDR1 is MNHNS and CDR2 is SASEGT. CDR3 length equals 15 residues. Trimming cost V 4 bases and J 3 bases, with 16 bases left between them. Here the CDR3 reads CASSGTDRRDYEQYF. The CDR3 nucleotides are TGTGCCAGCAGTGGGACTGACAGAAGGGACTACGAGCAGTACTTC.

Comments on this clone: This same CDR3 is encoded by further DNA sequences in the sample. The chain joins TRBV5-1 to TRBJ1-3; D ambiguous. The CDR3 extends over 13 amino acids. CDR1 SGHRS and CDR2 YFSETQ come from the germline V gene. V lost 0 bases and J 1 base, leaving 2 bases between the germline ends. The CDR3 is CASSLASGNTIYF. The CDR3 DNA is TGCGCCAGCAGCTTGGCTTCTGGAAACACCATATATTTT.

This rearrangement joins TRBV9 to TRBJ2-2, with 8 bases fitting TRBD1. Germline assignment: CDR1 SGDLS and CDR2 YYNGEE. This CDR3 comprises 15 residues. Losses at the gene ends were 4 bases for V and 4 bases for J; bases not matched to a gene: 6. As DNA, the CDR3 is TGTGCCAGCAGCCCGACAGGGGCGGTCACCGGGGAGCTGTTTTTT. This codes for CASSPTGAVTGELFF.

J is TRBJ1-2 and V is TRBV19; D remains ambiguous. Trimming pared 3 bases from V and 3 bases from J, leaving 2 bases between. The CDR3 runs 11 residues. Germline V gene lookup returns CDR1 LNHDA and CDR2 SQIVND (reference sequence). CDR3 DNA sequence: TGTGCCAGTAGTATGCACTATGGCTACACCTTC. Amino acids: CASSMHYGYTF.

This clone was found once. The chain combines TRBV27 with TRBJ2-1; possibly TRBD2 for D (5 bases). The germline V gene has CDR1 MNHEY and CDR2 SMNVEV (reference sequence). CDR3 length: 13 amino acids. The ends were cut back, 2 bases at V and 6 bases at J, with 8 bases in the middle. DNA of the CDR3: TGTGCCAGCAGTTTAACGCTAGCCAATGAGCAGTTCTTC. It translates to CASSLTLANEQFF.

The chain links TRBV5-1 to TRBJ2-6, with D perhaps being TRBD1 or TRBD2 (7 bases each). The V end was cut by 6 bases, the J end by 4 bases, with 23 bases between. CDR3 size: 18 residues. CDR1 is SGHRS and CDR2 is YFSETQ in the germline V gene. CDR3 DNA sequence: TGCGCCAGCACCGGCCTCGGACAGGCGGGAGCCGGGGCCAACGTCCTGACTTTC. Translating it yields CASTGLGQAGAGANVLTF.

The V and J genes are TRBV12-5 and TRBJ1-1, with a possible D match to TRBD1 (5 bases). The CDR3 contains 14 residues. V shed 3 bases and J shed 2 bases, with 10 bases lying between them. CDR1 and CDR2 (germline): LGHNT, FRNRAP. This CDR3 is CASGFGGVNTEAFF. The CDR3 DNA reads as TGTGCTAGTGGTTTCGGGGGTGTAAACACTGAAGCTTTCTTT.